These T cell receptor beta chains were read from a single sample in a study of T cell responses to AZD1222 COVID-19 vaccine. TCRdb's copy holds only in-frame clones and misses some; the assay was immunoSEQ multiplex PCR. The table lists tens of thousands of clones, just over 85% of them singletons. The sample was peripheral blood, taken 28 days after the second AZD1222 dose. These receptors were collected from an adult who received the AZD1222 COVID-19 vaccine. The CDR3 runs from the conserved cysteine through the conserved F or W. The D gene is left open where the match is weak. The size entry is marked missing in some rows and otherwise reads once, few, many or a size class.

V gene: TRBV6-7
clone size: -
J gene: TRBJ1-2
D gene: -
CDR3 protein: CASSYAGQANYGYTF
CDR3 DNA: TGTGCCAGCAGTTACGCTGGTCAGGCTAACTATGGCTACACCTTC

V gene: TRBV5-5
clone size: -
J gene: TRBJ2-7
D gene: -
CDR3 protein: CASSSVGGARNEQYF
CDR3 DNA: TGTGCCAGCAGTAGCGTGGGGGGCGCCCGAAACGAGCAGTACTTC

V gene: TRBV30
clone size: -
J gene: TRBJ2-7
D gene: -
CDR3 protein: CALSRGSKAYEQYF
CDR3 DNA: TGTGCCCTTTCACGGGGTTCTAAAGCCTACGAGCAGTACTTC

V gene: TRBV6-6
clone size: -
J gene: TRBJ1-1
D gene: -
CDR3 protein: CASSPRTGRAADTEAFF
CDR3 DNA: TGTGCCAGCAGTCCCCGGACGGGGAGGGCGGCGGACACTGAAGCTTTCTTT

V gene: TRBV5-4
clone size: -
J gene: TRBJ1-4
D gene: -
CDR3 protein: CASSLRSNEKLFF
CDR3 DNA: TGTGCCAGCAGCTTGAGGTCGAATGAAAAACTGTTTTTT

V gene: TRBV6-5
clone size: -
J gene: TRBJ2-6
D gene: -
CDR3 protein: CASSYSWATGANVLTF
CDR3 DNA: TGTGCCAGCAGTTACTCGTGGGCTACGGGGGCCAACGTCCTGACTTTC

V gene: TRBV9
clone size: -
J gene: TRBJ1-2
D gene: -
CDR3 protein: CASSPSWGGIYGYTF
CDR3 DNA: TGTGCCAGCAGCCCCTCCTGGGGGGGGATCTATGGCTACACCTTC

V gene: TRBV28
clone size: once
J gene: TRBJ1-5
D gene: -
CDR3 protein: CASTSAGSNQPQHF
CDR3 DNA: TGTGCCAGCACCAGTGCGGGGTCGAATCAGCCCCAGCATTTT

V gene: TRBV5-6
clone size: -
J gene: TRBJ1-2
D gene: -
CDR3 protein: CASSLWSYGYTF
CDR3 DNA: TGTGCCAGCAGCTTGTGGAGCTATGGCTACACCTTC

V gene: TRBV2
clone size: -
J gene: TRBJ1-5
D gene: -
CDR3 protein: CASSESGDQPQHF
CDR3 DNA: TGTGCCAGCAGTGAATCGGGGGATCAGCCCCAGCATTTT

V gene: TRBV6-5
clone size: -
J gene: TRBJ2-7
D gene: TRBD2
CDR3 protein: CASSSGASYEQYF
CDR3 DNA: TGTGCCAGCAGCAGCGGGGCTTCCTACGAGCAGTACTTC

V gene: TRBV14
clone size: -
J gene: TRBJ2-5
D gene: -
CDR3 protein: CASSQAGAGETQYF
CDR3 DNA: TGTGCCAGCAGCCAAGCGGGTGCAGGGGAGACCCAGTACTTC

V gene: TRBV19
clone size: -
J gene: TRBJ1-2
D gene: TRBD1
CDR3 protein: CASMRDRGYGYTF
CDR3 DNA: TGTGCCAGTATGAGGGACAGGGGATATGGCTACACCTTC

V gene: TRBV5-1
clone size: -
J gene: TRBJ1-4
D gene: -
CDR3 protein: CASSLTPTDSYEKLFF
CDR3 DNA: TGCGCCAGCAGCTTGACCCCTACGGACAGCTATGAAAAACTGTTTTTT

V gene: TRBV5-4
clone size: -
J gene: TRBJ2-1
D gene: -
CDR3 protein: CASSLRVGGNNEQFF
CDR3 DNA: TGTGCCAGCAGCTTACGTGTGGGAGGTAACAATGAGCAGTTCTTC

V gene: TRBV5-4
clone size: -
J gene: TRBJ1-1
D gene: TRBD1
CDR3 protein: CASSLWGRGEIEEGQAFF
CDR3 DNA: TGTGCCAGCAGCTTGTGGGGCAGGGGGGAAATCGAGGAGGGGCAAGCTTTCTTT

V gene: TRBV9
clone size: -
J gene: TRBJ1-1
D gene: -
CDR3 protein: CASSPARVMNTEAFF
CDR3 DNA: TGTGCCAGCAGCCCAGCCAGGGTCATGAACACTGAAGCTTTCTTT

V gene: TRBV6-5
clone size: -
J gene: TRBJ1-3
D gene: TRBD1
CDR3 protein: CASKNRGTDSGAIYF
CDR3 DNA: TGTGCCAGCAAAAACAGGGGAACGGATTCAGGGGCCATATATTTT

V gene: TRBV28
clone size: few
J gene: TRBJ1-1
D gene: TRBD1
CDR3 protein: CASRGTGRGTEAFF
CDR3 DNA: TGTGCCAGCAGGGGGACAGGGAGGGGCACTGAAGCTTTCTTT

V gene: TRBV5-6
clone size: -
J gene: TRBJ2-7
D gene: TRBD2
CDR3 protein: CASSSGGTSGSRPYEQYF
CDR3 DNA: TGTGCCAGCAGCTCGGGGGGGACTAGCGGGAGTAGGCCCTACGAGCAGTACTTC

V gene: TRBV28
clone size: -
J gene: TRBJ2-2
D gene: -
CDR3 protein: CASSVFKGGGHGELFF
CDR3 DNA: TGTGCCAGCAGTGTATTTAAGGGTGGGGGACACGGGGAGCTGTTTTTT

V gene: TRBV7-7
clone size: -
J gene: TRBJ2-1
D gene: -
CDR3 protein: CASSRDDSYNEQFF
CDR3 DNA: TGTGCCAGCTCTCGGGACGACTCCTACAATGAGCAGTTCTTC

V gene: TRBV19
clone size: -
J gene: TRBJ2-1
D gene: TRBD2
CDR3 protein: CATGTSGRNEQFF
CDR3 DNA: TGTGCCACTGGGACTAGCGGGAGAAATGAGCAGTTCTTC

V gene: TRBV10-2
clone size: few
J gene: TRBJ2-2
D gene: TRBD2
CDR3 protein: CASRAIPGLALPGGELFF
CDR3 DNA: TGCGCCAGCAGGGCTATTCCGGGACTAGCGCTTCCAGGGGGGGAGCTGTTTTTT

V gene: TRBV11-2
clone size: -
J gene: TRBJ1-3
D gene: -
CDR3 protein: CASSTGTPIIYF
CDR3 DNA: TGTGCCAGCAGCACCGGGACTCCAATCATATATTTT

V gene: TRBV7-9
clone size: -
J gene: TRBJ1-1
D gene: -
CDR3 protein: CASSLEGNTEAFF
CDR3 DNA: TGTGCCAGCAGCTTGGAGGGTAACACTGAAGCTTTCTTT

V gene: TRBV7-2
clone size: -
J gene: TRBJ2-2
D gene: -
CDR3 protein: CASSLGQTNTGELFF
CDR3 DNA: TGTGCCAGCAGCTTGGGCCAGACGAACACCGGGGAGCTGTTTTTT

V gene: TRBV3-1/TRBV3-2
clone size: -
J gene: TRBJ2-5
D gene: TRBD2
CDR3 protein: CASSQGLAGVLGTQYF
CDR3 DNA: TGTGCCAGCAGCCAGGGACTAGCGGGGGTACTTGGGACCCAGTACTTC